The 3 T cell receptor beta chains below all came from one sample that was sequenced in a study of cytomegalovirus exposure and HLA in healthy donors. The primer mix had 60 Vbeta and 13 Jbeta primers. The table came from immunoSEQ multiplex PCR; TCRdb's copy has only in-frame clones and leaves some out. Of over 150,000 clones listed, 80% to 90% are singletons. The sample comprised PBMCs. The receptors shown here come from a woman between 45 and 65 years old in good health and CMV-seronegative.

A single count supports this clone. V and J are TRBV11-3 and TRBJ2-5, with D tentatively TRBD1 (6 bases). The CDR3 has 13 amino acids. The V end was cut by 2 bases, the J end by 3 bases, with 7 bases between. Germline V gene data show CDR1 as SGHNT and CDR2 as YENEEA. CDR3 in amino acids: CASSLRTEETQYF. CDR3 coding DNA: TGTGCCAGCAGCTTAAGGACAGAAGAGACCCAGTACTTC.

The J gene is TRBJ2-3, the V gene TRBV27; a possible D gene is TRBD2 (6 bases). There are 17 residues in the CDR3. The germline V gene has CDR1 MNHEY and CDR2 SMNVEV (reference sequence). Trimming took 0 bases from V and 6 from J, leaving 19 bases between them. CDR3 nucleotide sequence: TGTGCCAGCAGTTTATCGACGGGAGCGCGTTGGGAGGATACGCAGTATTTT. The encoded protein is CASSLSTGARWEDTQYF.

The V and J genes are TRBV4-3 and TRBJ1-1, with D hard to call. V lost 5 bases and J 2 bases, leaving 9 bases between the germline ends. This CDR3 spans 13 amino acids. Germline V gene sequence: CDR1 LGHNA, CDR2 YSLEER. This CDR3 is CASSTNSNTEAFF. The CDR3 DNA reads as TGCGCCAGCAGCACAAATAGCAACACTGAAGCTTTCTTT.